This entry is about one TCR beta chain. These data originate in a study of blood T cell repertoires in COVID-19. CDR3 length: 15 amino acids. Trimming cost V 0 bases and J 10 bases, with 14 bases left between them. The germline gives CDR1 SGHDT, CDR2 YYEEEE. The table came from immunoSEQ multiplex PCR; TCRdb's copy has only in-frame clones and leaves some out. This sample has about 160,000 clones; roughly 89% occur once, and the top ten carry approximately 10%. This chain joins TRBV5-6 and TRBJ1-6; weak D call: TRBD1 (5 bases). Sequenced sample: peripheral blood. This clonotype was obtained from a woman in her 70s with COVID-19, enrolled during active disease. The DNA of the CDR3 is TGTGCCAGCAGCTTGGACGTCGGGGGGAACTCACCCCTCCACTTT. Translation: CASSLDVGGNSPLHF.